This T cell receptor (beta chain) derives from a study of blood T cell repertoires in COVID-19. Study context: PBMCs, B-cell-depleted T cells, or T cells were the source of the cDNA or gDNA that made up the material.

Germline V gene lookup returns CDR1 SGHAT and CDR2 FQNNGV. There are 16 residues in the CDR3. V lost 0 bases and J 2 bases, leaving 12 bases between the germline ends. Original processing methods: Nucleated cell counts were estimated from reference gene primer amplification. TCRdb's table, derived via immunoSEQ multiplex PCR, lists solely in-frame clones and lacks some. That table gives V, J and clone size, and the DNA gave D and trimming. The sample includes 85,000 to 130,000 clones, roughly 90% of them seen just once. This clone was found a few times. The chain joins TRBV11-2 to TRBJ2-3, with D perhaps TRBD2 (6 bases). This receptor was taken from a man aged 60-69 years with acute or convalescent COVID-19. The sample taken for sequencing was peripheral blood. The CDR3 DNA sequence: TGTGCCAGCAGCTTAGATCCCGGGAGTGACACAGATACGCAGTATTTT. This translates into CASSLDPGSDTDTQYF. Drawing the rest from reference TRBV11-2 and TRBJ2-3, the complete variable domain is EAGVAQSPRYKIIEKRQSVAFWCNPISGHATLYWYQQILGQGPKLLIQFQNNGVVDDSQLPKDRFSAERLKGVDSTLKIQPAKLEDSAVYLCASSLDPGSDTDTQYFGPGTRLTVL.